This paragraph covers one T cell receptor beta chain sequence. The sample is drawn from a study of blood T cell repertoires in COVID-19. The germline V gene encodes CDR1 ENHRY and CDR2 SYGVKD. Trimming cost V 1 base and J 5 bases, with 12 bases left between them. The CDR3 contains 15 residues. The table came from immunoSEQ multiplex PCR; TCRdb's copy has only in-frame clones and leaves some out. This table has a few hundred thousand clones, around 90% appearing once. The chain is built from TRBV10-3 and TRBJ2-1, with a weak D call TRBD2 (5 bases). The sequence came from a woman aged 40 to 55 who had recovered from COVID-19. The sequenced material came from peripheral blood. DNA for the CDR3: TGTGCCATCAGTGAGTACACTGGGGAGAACAATGAGCAGTTCTTC. As protein: CAISEYTGENNEQFF.